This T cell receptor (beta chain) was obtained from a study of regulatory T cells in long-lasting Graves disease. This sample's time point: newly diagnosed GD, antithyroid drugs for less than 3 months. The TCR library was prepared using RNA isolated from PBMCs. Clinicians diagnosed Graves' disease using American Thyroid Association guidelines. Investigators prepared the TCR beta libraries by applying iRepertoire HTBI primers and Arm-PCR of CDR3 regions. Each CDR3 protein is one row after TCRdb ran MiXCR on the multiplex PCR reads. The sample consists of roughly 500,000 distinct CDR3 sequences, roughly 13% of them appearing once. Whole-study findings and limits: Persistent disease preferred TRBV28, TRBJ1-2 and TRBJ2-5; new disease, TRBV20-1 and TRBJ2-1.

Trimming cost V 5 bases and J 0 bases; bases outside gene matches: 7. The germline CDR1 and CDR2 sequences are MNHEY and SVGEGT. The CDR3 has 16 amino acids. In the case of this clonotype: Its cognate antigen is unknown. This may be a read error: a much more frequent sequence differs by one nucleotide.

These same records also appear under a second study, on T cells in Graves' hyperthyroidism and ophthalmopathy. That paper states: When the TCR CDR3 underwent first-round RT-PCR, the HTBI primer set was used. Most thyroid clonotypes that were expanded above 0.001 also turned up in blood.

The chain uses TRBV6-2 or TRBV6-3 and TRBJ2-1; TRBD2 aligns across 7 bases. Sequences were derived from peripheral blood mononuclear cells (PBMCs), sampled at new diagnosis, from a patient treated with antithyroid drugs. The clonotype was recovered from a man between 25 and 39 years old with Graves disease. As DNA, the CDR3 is TGTGCCAGCAGTGATAGCGGGCGGAGCTCCTACAATGAGCAGTTCTTC. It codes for CASSDSGRSSYNEQFF.